This TCR beta chain is drawn from a study of control samples from healthy donors and cancer patients. The CDR3 extends over 13 amino acids. V was cut by 0 bases and J by 5 bases, with 5 bases left in between. The V gene's germline CDR1 is MRHNA and CDR2 SNTAGT. The assay was immunoSEQ multiplex PCR, and TCRdb's table has in-frame clones only and misses some. The table shows approximately 83,000 clones, with more than 80% occurring only once. This TCR was sampled from a woman between 25 and 40 years old in good health. The sample taken for sequencing was blood. V is TRBV6-4 and J is TRBJ2-1, with D hard to call. Written as DNA, the CDR3 is TGTGCCAGCAGTGACTCCCCTGACAATGAGCAGTTCTTC. This gives the protein CASSDSPDNEQFF.